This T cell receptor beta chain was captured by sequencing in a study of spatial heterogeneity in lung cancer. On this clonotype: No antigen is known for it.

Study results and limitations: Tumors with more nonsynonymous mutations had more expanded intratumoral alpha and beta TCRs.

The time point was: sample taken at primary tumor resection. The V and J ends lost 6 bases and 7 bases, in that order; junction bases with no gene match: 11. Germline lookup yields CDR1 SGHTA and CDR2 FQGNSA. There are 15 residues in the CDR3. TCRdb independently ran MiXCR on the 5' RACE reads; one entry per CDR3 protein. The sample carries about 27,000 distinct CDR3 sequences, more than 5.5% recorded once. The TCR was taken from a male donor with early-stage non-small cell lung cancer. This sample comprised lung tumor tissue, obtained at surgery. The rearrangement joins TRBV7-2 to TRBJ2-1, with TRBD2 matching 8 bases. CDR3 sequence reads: CASSYRAGVSNEQFF. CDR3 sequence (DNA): TGTGCCAGCAGTTACCGAGCGGGGGTATCGAATGAGCAGTTCTTC.